What follows are 21 T cell receptor beta chains derived from one specimen sequenced in a study of T cells after yellow fever vaccination (dated by TCRdb to between 2019 and 2020). The library was produced with 5' RACE. The sequencing machine was an Illumina HiSeq 2500. Through fastp at Q25 and MiXCR, TCRdb rebuilt clones from the public reads, retaining in-frame beta chains. Rows with one shared CDR3 protein collapse into an entry with the most common genes and DNA. This sample holds over 110,000 distinct CDR3 sequences; roughly 8.2% were observed only once. The ten largest account for less than 0.95% of the sample. Read against the paper, the sample's treatment or condition label means: live attenuated yellow fever vaccine strain. Sample: CD4+ T cells sorted from PBMCs, taken 5 days after the yellow fever booster vaccination. The origin of the receptors is a young man who received the YFV17D yellow fever vaccine.

Regarding this clonotype: With a much larger clone just one base away, this may be a read error. V usage is TRBV3-1 and J usage is TRBJ2-7; 9 nucleotides agree with TRBD2. CDR1 is LGHDT and CDR2 is YNNKEL in the germline V gene (reference sequence). CDR3 length: 16 amino acids. J was trimmed by 4 bases and V by 1 base; bases with no gene match: 8. CDR3 loop: CASSQGPLAGRYEQYF. The DNA for the CDR3 is TGTGCCAGCAGCCAAGGACCGCTAGCGGGGAGATACGAGCAGTACTTC.

A note on this clonotype: Being one base from a much bigger clone, this may be a read error. This chain joins TRBV19 and TRBJ2-7, with TRBD1 matching over 9 bases. V dropped 4 bases and J dropped 9; count of bases not matched to a gene: 13. Germline CDR1 is LNHDA and CDR2 is SQIVND (reference sequence). This CDR3 is built from 15 residues. The CDR3 protein is CASSTNRDRALAQYF. CDR3 nucleotides: TGTGCCAGTAGTACTAACCGGGACAGGGCTCTCGCGCAGTACTTC. The whole variable domain, remainder taken from reference TRBV19 and TRBJ2-7, is DGGITQSPKYLFRKEGQNVTLSCEQNLNHDAMYWYRQDPGQGLRLIYYSQIVNDFQKGDIAEGYSVSREKKESFPLTVTSAQKNPTAFYLCASSTNRDRALAQYFGPGTRLTVT.

This clonotype came up many times. The chain couples TRBV5-1 to TRBJ2-2; 7 bases line up with TRBD2. Trimming at V came to 0 bases and at J to 6 bases, leaving 8 bases not matched to a gene. The CDR3 spans 16 residues. Germline assignment: CDR1 SGHRS and CDR2 YFSETQ. This CDR3 reads CASSLGWTSDSGELFF. In nucleotides, the CDR3 is TGCGCCAGCAGCTTGGGTTGGACTAGTGATTCCGGGGAGCTGTTTTTT.

The gene calls are TRBV7-9 and TRBJ2-3; 8 bases fit TRBD2. The V gene's germline CDR1 is SEHNR and CDR2 FQNEAQ (reference sequence). The CDR3 has 15 amino acids. V gave up 2 bases and J gave up 3 bases; unmatched junction bases: 4. CDR3 nucleotides: TGTGCCAGCAGCTTAACAGCGGGAGCAACAGATACGCAGTATTTT. The encoded protein is CASSLTAGATDTQYF. Based on the CDR3 plus reference TRBV7-9 and TRBJ2-3, the full variable domain is DTGVSQNPRHKITKRGQNVTFRCDPISEHNRLYWYRQTLGQGPEFLTYFQNEAQLEKSRLLSDRFSAERPKGSFSTLEIQRTEQGDSAMYLCASSLTAGATDTQYFGPGTRLTVL.

Ten or more counts support this clonotype. This rearrangement joins TRBV29-1 to TRBJ2-7, with D unresolved. V shed 7 bases and J shed 7 bases, with 14 bases lying between them. Germline CDR1 is SQVTM and CDR2 is ANQGSEA. The CDR3 is 11 amino acids. CDR3 nucleotide sequence: TGCAGCGCCGGCCATGCTGAAGAGCAGTACTTC. Translating it yields CSAGHAEEQYF.

Many counts were recorded for this clonotype. The genes are TRBV5-1 and TRBJ2-6, with D tentatively TRBD1 or TRBD2 (5 bases each). V shed 4 bases and J shed 5 bases, with 16 bases lying between them. Per the germline V gene, CDR1 is SGHRS and CDR2 is YFSETQ. The CDR3 extends over 16 amino acids. CDR3: CASSGDARPRANVLTF. In DNA, the CDR3 is TGCGCCAGCAGCGGGGACGCCCGACCTAGGGCCAACGTCCTGACTTTC.

In this sample, this clonotype turned up many times. The chain uses TRBV5-1 and TRBJ2-3; D is ambiguous. Germline CDR1 SGHRS, CDR2 YFSETQ. The CDR3 covers 13 residues. Trimming took off 0 bases at V and 4 bases at J, with 6 bases between the two ends. This CDR3 is CASSLDTPDTQYF. In DNA, the CDR3 is TGCGCCAGCAGCTTGGACACCCCAGATACGCAGTATTTT. The whole variable domain, remainder taken from reference TRBV5-1 and TRBJ2-3, is KAGVTQTPRYLIKTRGQQVTLSCSPISGHRSVSWYQQTPGQGLQFLFEYFSETQRNKGNFPGRFSGRQFSNSRSEMNVSTLELGDSALYLCASSLDTPDTQYFGPGTRLTVL.

This clonotype was seen at least ten times. The rearrangement joins TRBV19 to TRBJ2-1; D not certain. Germline V lookup: CDR1 LNHDA, CDR2 SQIVND (reference sequence). Trimming cost V 3 bases and J 6 bases, with 3 bases left between them. The CDR3 contains 11 residues. The CDR3 loop is CASSIFNEQFF. The CDR3 DNA follows: TGTGCCAGTAGTATCTTCAATGAGCAGTTCTTC.

The chain is built from TRBV6-1 and TRBJ1-2; possible D gene TRBD1, 6 bases. CDR1 MNHNS and CDR2 SASEGT come from the germline V gene. This CDR3 spans 14 amino acids. Trimming stripped 5 bases from V and 4 bases from J, with 14 bases between. The CDR3 DNA reads as TGTGCCAGCAGTCAAACACAGGGCGGCTATGGCTACACCTTC. Residues: CASSQTQGGYGYTF.

This clonotype was observed many times. This sequence joins TRBV5-1 and TRBJ2-1; TRBD2 aligns across 9 bases. The length of the CDR3 is 13 residues. With V trimmed by 4 bases and J by 9 bases, 5 bases remained unmatched. Germline CDR1 SGHRS, CDR2 YFSETQ. This CDR3 reads CASSAGGPGEQFF. CDR3 nucleotide sequence: TGCGCCAGCAGCGCGGGAGGGCCCGGTGAGCAGTTCTTC.

This clonotype was counted many times. The rearrangement links TRBV29-1 to TRBJ2-5; D is ambiguous. Germline V gene lookup returns CDR1 SQVTM and CDR2 ANQGSEA. The CDR3 contains 13 residues. V shed 3 bases and J shed 4 bases, with 12 bases lying between them. The CDR3 bases are TGCAGCGTTGATCCTGGATCATCAGAGACCCAGTACTTC. It is translated as CSVDPGSSETQYF.

In regard to this clonotype: An end of the junction differs from the germline gene, which may be a read error. V is TRBV18 and J is TRBJ2-7; 11 bases line up with TRBD1. Germline V gene sequence: CDR1 KGHSH, CDR2 LQKENI. This CDR3 comprises 15 residues. CDR3 amino acids: CASSPPGTGGLGHYF. The CDR3 region has the DNA TGTGCCAGCTCACCACCGGGGACAGGGGGTCTCGGGCACTATTTC. Full variable domain (missing parts from reference TRBV18 and TRBJ2-7): NAGVMQNPRHLVRRRGQEARLRCSPMKGHSHVYWYRQLPEEGLKFMVYLQKENIIDESGMPKERFSAEFPKEGPSILRIQQVVRGDSAAYFCASSPPGTGGLGHYFGPGTRLTVT.

This clonotype was seen at least ten times. The chain recombines TRBV19 with TRBJ2-1; 10 nucleotides line up with TRBD2. The CDR3 has 19 amino acids. CDR1 is LNHDA and CDR2 is SQIVND in the germline V gene (reference sequence). J was trimmed by 7 bases and V by 3 bases; bases with no gene match: 18. The CDR3 DNA reads as TGTGCCAGTAGTATTACCGGGACTAGCGATAGCGGGAAGGTTAATGAGCAGTTCTTC. This codes for CASSITGTSDSGKVNEQFF.

This clonotype was picked up many times. This sequence joins TRBV9 and TRBJ2-2; possibly TRBD1 for D (6 bases). The CDR3 extends over 15 amino acids. V shed 0 bases and J shed 5 bases, with 11 bases lying between them. The V gene's germline CDR1 is SGDLS and CDR2 YYNGEE. CDR3 amino acids: CASSVAPTGTGELFF. CDR3 DNA sequence: TGTGCCAGCAGCGTAGCCCCAACAGGGACCGGGGAGCTGTTTTTT.

The genes are TRBV6-5 and TRBJ2-3, with a possible D match to TRBD2 (6 bases). CDR1 is MNHEY and CDR2 is SVGAGI in the germline V gene. The CDR3 runs to 18 residues. The V and J ends lost 0 bases and 6 bases respectively, with 22 bases between them. The CDR3 reads CASSYSGDGSASRDTQYF. CDR3 in DNA: TGTGCCAGCAGTTACTCGGGAGACGGGAGCGCGTCCCGGGATACGCAGTATTTT.

The chain recombines TRBV5-4 with TRBJ2-1; 12 bases fit TRBD2. The length of the CDR3 is 16 residues. Germline assignment: CDR1 SGHNT and CDR2 YYREEE (reference sequence). The V segment lost 3 bases and the J segment 6 bases; nucleotides outside the gene matches: 7. The CDR3 here is CASSSYGTSGSNEQFF. Written as DNA, the CDR3 is TGTGCCAGCAGCTCTTACGGGACTAGCGGGTCCAATGAGCAGTTCTTC. Full variable domain (outside the CDR3, taken from reference TRBV5-4 and TRBJ2-1): ETGVTQSPTHLIKTRGQQVTLRCSSQSGHNTVSWYQQALGQGPQFIFQYYREEENGRGNFPPRFSGLQFPNYSSELNVNALELDDSALYLCASSSYGTSGSNEQFFGPGTRLTVL.

The chain couples TRBV28 to TRBJ2-1, with D possibly matching TRBD2 (5 bases). In germline, CDR1 is MDHEN, CDR2 SYDVKM. Deletions cut 1 base from V and 9 bases from J, with 7 bases between. This CDR3 comprises 12 residues. DNA for the CDR3: TGTGCCAGCAGTTTATTGGAGGCTGAGCAGTTCTTC. This translates into CASSLLEAEQFF. The full variable domain, completed using reference TRBV28 and TRBJ2-1, is DVKVTQSSRYLVKRTGEKVFLECVQDMDHENMFWYRQDPGLGLRLIYFSYDVKMKEKGDIPEGYSVSREKKERFSLILESASTNQTSMYLCASSLLEAEQFFGPGTRLTVL.

This clonotype was detected a few times. This chain uses TRBV4-3 with TRBJ2-2, with D maybe TRBD2 (6 bases). The CDR3 totals 14 residues. Germline CDR1 and CDR2: LGHNA and YSLEER. Trimming stripped 3 bases from V and 5 bases from J, with 10 bases between. The chain's CDR3 is CASSHPGSTGELFF. CDR3 coding DNA: TGCGCCAGCAGCCACCCCGGGAGTACCGGGGAGCTGTTTTTT.

This clonotype has at least ten counts. In nucleotides, the CDR3 is TGCAGTGCTAGAGATAGGGGTCCGCGGTTTTTT. This sequence encodes CSARDRGPRFF. The chain uses TRBV20-1 and TRBJ2-2, with D perhaps TRBD1 (5 bases). Trimming stripped 0 bases from V and 16 bases from J, with 12 bases between. CDR1 is DFQATT and CDR2 is SNEGSKA in the germline V gene (reference sequence). The CDR3 is 11 residues long.

This clonotype has ten or more counts. The V gene is TRBV15, the J gene TRBJ2-1, with D perhaps assigned TRBD1 or TRBD2 (6 bases each). This CDR3 has 17 amino acids. Germline CDR1 LNHNV, CDR2 YYDKDF (reference sequence). Trimming removed 0 bases at V and 2 bases at J, with 14 bases between. CDR3 sequence: CATSRDGRRDTYNEQFF. CDR3 bases: TGTGCCACCAGCAGAGATGGGAGGCGGGACACCTACAATGAGCAGTTCTTC.

This clonotype was found a few times. The rearrangement joins TRBV10-1 to TRBJ2-7; D is undetermined. The CDR3 length is 16 residues. Germline loops: CDR1 WNHNN, CDR2 SYGVQD (reference sequence). V lost 5 bases to trimming and J lost 3 bases, with 20 bases between them. Written as DNA, the CDR3 is TGCGCCAGCAGTTTGACCAGAGGTAGGACCATCTACGAGCAGTACTTC. It specifies CASSLTRGRTIYEQYF.